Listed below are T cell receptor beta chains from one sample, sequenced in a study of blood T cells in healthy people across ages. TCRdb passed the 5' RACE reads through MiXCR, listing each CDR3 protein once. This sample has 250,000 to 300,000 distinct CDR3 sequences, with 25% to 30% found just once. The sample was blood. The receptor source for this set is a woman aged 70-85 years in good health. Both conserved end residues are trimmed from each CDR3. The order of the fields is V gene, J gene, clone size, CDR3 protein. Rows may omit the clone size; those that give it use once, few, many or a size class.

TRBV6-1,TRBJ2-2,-,ASILRSGELF
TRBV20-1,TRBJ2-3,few,SASPRLAGGRTDTQY
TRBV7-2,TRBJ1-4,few,ASSPRLRRGEKLF
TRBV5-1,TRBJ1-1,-,ASSTGQVPNTEAF
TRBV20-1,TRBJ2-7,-,SATTGTNYEQY
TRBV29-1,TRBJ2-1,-,SVEGARGSYNEQF
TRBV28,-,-,TSSLLTVHEQY
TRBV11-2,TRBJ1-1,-,ASSPAGGAPF
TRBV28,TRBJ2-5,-,ASQGLAGVEETQY
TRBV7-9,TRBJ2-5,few,ASSEQGWGETQY